Listed below are T cell receptor beta chains from one sample, sequenced in a study of T cell clones after liver transplantation. Sequencing was performed with immunoSEQ multiplex PCR; in TCRdb, only in-frame clones are kept and a portion is missing. This sample has around 75,000 clones, with around four fifths found just once. The material sequenced was CD4+ T cells from blood, taken less than 50 months after liver transplant. Receptor source: a human patient who received a liver transplant. The T cells may partly be graft donor cells. CDR3s include the opening cysteine and the closing phenylalanine or tryptophan. A D gene is named only where the DNA matches it firmly. Expanded clones get a size class; other rows say once, few or many, or leave the size out.

V	D	size	length	J	CDR3	DNA
TRBV9	.	.	16	TRBJ2-2	CASSVGPLTNTGELFF	TGTGCCAGCAGCGTAGGTCCGCTGACGAACACCGGGGAGCTGTTTTTT
TRBV7-6	TRBD1	.	13	TRBJ1-1	CASSRDRNTEAFF	TGTGCCAGCAGCCGGGACAGGAACACTGAAGCTTTCTTT
TRBV30	TRBD1	.	14	TRBJ2-7	CAWCRDRGSYEQYF	TGTGCCTGGTGCCGGGACAGGGGTTCCTACGAGCAGTACTTC
TRBV5-6	TRBD2	.	15	TRBJ2-4	CASSLVGGGQNIQYF	TGTGCCAGCAGCTTGGTCGGCGGGGGACAAAACATTCAGTACTTC
TRBV28	.	.	13	TRBJ2-3	CASGAGATDTQYF	TGTGCCAGCGGGGCGGGGGCAACAGATACGCAGTATTTT
TRBV6-1	.	.	14	TRBJ2-7	CAGRPGTHSYEQYF	TGTGCCGGACGCCCAGGGACGCACTCCTACGAGCAGTACTTC
TRBV10-3	.	.	15	TRBJ2-2	CAISDKGRNTGELFF	TGTGCCATCAGTGACAAAGGGCGGAACACCGGGGAGCTGTTTTTT
TRBV5-4	.	.	15	TRBJ2-5	CASTPGWGYQETQYF	TGTGCCAGCACCCCCGGCTGGGGGTACCAAGAGACCCAGTACTTC
TRBV7-6	.	.	16	TRBJ2-5	CASSLAPPIGEETQYF	TGTGCCAGCAGCTTAGCCCCACCGATAGGAGAAGAGACCCAGTACTTC
TRBV7-3	.	.	16	TRBJ2-2	CASSSWTATNTGELFF	TGTGCCAGCAGCTCGTGGACGGCTACGAACACCGGGGAGCTGTTTTTT
TRBV9	TRBD1	few	15	TRBJ1-1	CASSKTGTGNTEAFF	TGTGCCAGCAGCAAAACAGGGACAGGGAACACTGAAGCTTTCTTT
TRBV5-4	.	.	14	TRBJ1-2	CASSLMGAPNGYTF	TGTGCCAGCAGCTTAATGGGGGCGCCGAATGGCTACACCTTC
TRBV27	.	.	14	TRBJ2-1	CASKGPSSYNEQFF	TGTGCCAGCAAGGGTCCTTCTTCCTACAATGAGCAGTTCTTC
TRBV7-9	TRBD1	.	16	TRBJ2-4	CASSLGGQGSKNIQYF	TGTGCCAGCAGCTTAGGGGGACAGGGATCTAAAAACATTCAGTACTTC
TRBV28	.	.	14	TRBJ1-1	CASVEQGRYTEAFF	TGTGCCAGCGTAGAACAGGGACGTTACACTGAAGCTTTCTTT
TRBV18	.	.	15	TRBJ1-4	CASSPLREPNEKLFF	TGTGCCAGCTCACCATTGAGGGAGCCTAATGAAAAACTGTTTTTT
TRBV5-4	TRBD1	few	14	TRBJ1-4	CASRPGTDNEKLFF	TGTGCCAGCAGACCCGGGACAGACAATGAAAAACTGTTTTTT
TRBV7-2	.	.	15	TRBJ2-7	CASSPRRGDSYEQYF	TGTGCCAGCAGCCCAAGACGTGGAGACTCCTACGAGCAGTACTTC
TRBV7-6	.	.	13	TRBJ1-5	CASSLSDNQPQHF	TGTGCCAGCAGCTTATCCGACAATCAGCCCCAGCATTTT
TRBV6-6	.	.	13	TRBJ2-1	CASSYKVPGEQFF	TGTGCCAGCAGTTATAAGGTTCCGGGTGAGCAGTTCTTC
TRBV14	.	.	13	TRBJ1-2	CASSQVQGYGYTF	TGTGCCAGCAGCCAAGTACAAGGCTATGGCTACACCTTC
TRBV2	.	.	14	TRBJ1-1	CASSNHRGNTEAFF	TGTGCCAGCAGTAACCACAGAGGGAACACTGAAGCTTTCTTT
TRBV27	TRBD1	.	17	TRBJ2-7	CASRQSSRGRRYYEQYF	TGTGCCAGCCGCCAGTCTAGCAGGGGGAGAAGGTATTACGAGCAGTACTTC
TRBV19	.	.	13	TRBJ1-1	CASSITDTAEAFF	TGTGCCAGTAGTATAACTGACACCGCCGAAGCTTTCTTT
TRBV29-1	.	.	12	TRBJ2-7	CSVRDTPYEQYF	TGCAGCGTCCGGGACACCCCCTACGAGCAGTACTTC
TRBV5-1	.	.	13	TRBJ1-1	CASSWTEGTEAFF	TGCGCCAGCAGCTGGACAGAGGGGACTGAAGCTTTCTTT
TRBV6-5	.	.	15	TRBJ1-3	CASRDSPFSGNTIYF	TGTGCCAGCAGGGACAGTCCTTTCTCTGGAAACACCATATATTTT
TRBV4-1	TRBD1	.	16	TRBJ1-2	CASSQSRQGAREGYTF	TGCGCCAGCAGCCAATCCCGACAGGGGGCGCGTGAGGGCTACACCTTC
TRBV2	.	.	13	TRBJ1-1	CASSGAGNTEAFF	TGTGCCAGCAGTGGGGCGGGGAACACTGAAGCTTTCTTT
TRBV4-2	TRBD2	.	18	TRBJ2-3	CASSQDLTSGSRADTQYF	TGTGCCAGCAGCCAAGATTTGACTAGCGGGAGTCGCGCAGATACGCAGTATTTT
TRBV7-6	TRBD2	.	16	TRBJ2-1	CASTNGEGQSYNEQFF	TGTGCCAGCACCAACGGGGAGGGGCAGTCCTACAATGAGCAGTTCTTC
TRBV14	.	.	20	TRBJ2-1	CASSQGVATSPMSSYNEQFF	TGTGCCAGCAGCCAAGGGGTTGCGACGAGCCCAATGAGCTCCTACAATGAGCAGTTCTTC
TRBV6-1	.	.	14	TRBJ2-3	CASRTGGIVDTQYF	TGTGCCAGCAGGACTGGGGGCATCGTAGATACGCAGTATTTT